Shown below are 27 T cell receptor beta chains from a single sample sequenced in a study of regulatory T cells in long-lasting Graves disease. The sample's time point: newly diagnosed GD, antithyroid drugs for less than 3 months. PBMC RNA was the source of the TCR library. Libraries of TCR beta came from iRepertoire HTBI primers plus Arm-PCR of CDR3 regions. TCRdb independently ran MiXCR on the multiplex PCR reads; one entry per CDR3 protein. Found here are about 540,000 distinct CDR3 sequences, about 13% of them singletons; the top ten hold under 10%. This sample also belongs to another study, concerning T cells in Graves' hyperthyroidism and ophthalmopathy.

Sequencing used peripheral blood mononuclear cells (PBMCs), obtained at new diagnosis, from a patient treated with antithyroid drugs. The origin of the receptors is a young man with Graves disease.

Only a few counts were recorded for this clonotype. With a much larger clone just one base away, this may be a read error. Here the CDR3 DNA reads TGTGCCAGCAGTACGACAGGGAGTGGCTACACCTTC. This sequence encodes CASSTTGSGYTF. V is TRBV2 and J is TRBJ1-2; 7 bases are shared with TRBD1. Per germline, CDR1 SNHLY and CDR2 FYNNEI. CDR3 length: 12 amino acids. Germline trimming cut 5 bases from V and 7 bases from J; bases unmatched to any gene: 4.

This clonotype was found many times. The chain couples TRBV3-1 to TRBJ2-3; no clear D. The CDR3 is 12 residues long. CDR1 is LGHDT and CDR2 is YNNKEL in the germline V gene (reference sequence). Between the trimmed V and J ends, which lost 3 bases and 6 bases, there was a span of 7 bases. CDR3 protein: CASSHQGDTQYF. The CDR3 region has the DNA TGTGCCAGCAGCCATCAAGGGGATACGCAGTATTTT.

The rearrangement uses TRBV12-3 or TRBV12-4 and TRBJ2-3, with a weak D call TRBD1 (6 bases). The CDR3 contains 15 residues. V was trimmed by 8 bases and J by 1 base, leaving 16 bases between them. CDR3 nucleotide sequence: TGTGCCAGCTCAACCTGGACAGAAGGCACAGATACGCAGTATTTT. It specifies CASSTWTEGTDTQYF.

This clonotype has only a few counts. This sequence joins TRBV11-2 and TRBJ2-2, with TRBD2 matching 14 bases. J gave up 6 bases and V 1 base, and 1 base lay outside the gene matches. The germline V gene encodes CDR1 SGHAT and CDR2 FQNNGV. The CDR3 covers 16 residues. The CDR3 DNA sequence: TGTGCCAGCAGCTTAGGGACTAGCGGGAGGCCCGGGGAGCTGTTTTTT. It is translated as CASSLGTSGRPGELFF.

The chain is built from TRBV24-1 and TRBJ2-5, with 9 bases matching TRBD1. In germline, CDR1 is KGHDR, CDR2 SFDVKD. The V and J ends lost 8 bases and 5 bases, in that order; junction bases with no gene match: 14. The CDR3 extends over 16 amino acids. The CDR3 DNA follows: TGTGCCACCAACCCGGGACAGGGATTGGGTGGGGAGACCCAGTACTTC. Amino acid sequence: CATNPGQGLGGETQYF.

This clonotype has just a few counts. The genes are TRBV6-2 or TRBV6-3 and TRBJ2-1, with 7 bases that match TRBD1. Looked up from germline, CDR1 is MNHEY and CDR2 is SVGEGT. The CDR3 is 15 amino acids. The J segment lost 5 bases and the V segment lost 4 bases, leaving 8 bases of the junction unmatched. The CDR3 spells CASSSPGQLNNEQFF. The CDR3 DNA follows: TGTGCCAGCAGTTCACCGGGACAGCTTAACAATGAGCAGTTCTTC.

This clonotype was seen at least ten times. The genes are TRBV20-1 and TRBJ1-4, with a weak D call TRBD1 (6 bases). From germline, CDR1 is DFQATT and CDR2 SNEGSKA (reference sequence). CDR3 length equals 14 residues. V was cut by 0 bases and J by 6 bases, with 11 bases left in between. The CDR3 loop reads CSARDGGGHEKLFF. In DNA form, the CDR3 reads TGCAGTGCTAGAGATGGGGGGGGCCATGAAAAACTGTTTTTT.

The genes are TRBV20-1 and TRBJ2-5; no reliable D call. The CDR3 contains 18 residues. Per the germline V gene, CDR1 is DFQATT and CDR2 is SNEGSKA (reference sequence). The germline V and J ends were trimmed by 3 bases and 4 bases, with 27 bases remaining between them. The CDR3 region is CSASDQLVYVFSGETQYF. In nucleotides, the CDR3 is TGCAGTGCTAGCGACCAATTAGTATATGTCTTTTCGGGAGAGACCCAGTACTTC.

This clonotype came up many times. The chain couples TRBV4-1 to TRBJ2-7; either TRBD1 or TRBD2 may supply D (6 bases each). CDR1 is MGHRA and CDR2 is YSYEKL in the germline V gene. The ends were cut back, 3 bases at V and 7 bases at J, with 16 bases in the middle. The CDR3 is made up of 14 amino acids. The CDR3 sequence: CASSQAEIGGEQYF. The CDR3 nucleotides read TGCGCCAGCAGCCAGGCCGAAATAGGGGGGGAGCAGTACTTC.

This clonotype was found many times. This chain uses TRBV6-9 with TRBJ2-1, with TRBD2 matching 9 bases. CDR1 and CDR2 (germline): MNHGY, SVAAGI. This CDR3 contains 16 residues. Trimming at V came to 3 bases and at J to 5 bases, leaving 8 bases not matched to a gene. CDR3 sequence (DNA): TGTGCCAGCAGTTACCGTAGCGGGAGTGGGGACAATGAGCAGTTCTTC. This gives the protein CASSYRSGSGDNEQFF.

CDR3 DNA sequence: TGTGCCAGCAGCTTAAGCGGGGGGGACTATAAGGAGTACTTC. Its translation: CASSLSGGDYKEYF. V and J are TRBV7-8 and TRBJ2-4, with 10 bases fitting TRBD2. The trim removed 2 bases at V and 14 bases at J, leaving 9 bases unmatched. Germline lookup yields CDR1 SGHVS and CDR2 FQNEAQ. This CDR3 region has 14 residues.

The CDR3 sequence: CSGAQRRLGVDTQYF. The CDR3 nucleotides are TGCAGCGGCGCGCAACGTCGCCTAGGGGTAGATACGCAGTATTTT. The V call is TRBV29-1, the J call TRBJ2-3; possible D gene TRBD1, 5 bases. The CDR3 is made up of 15 amino acids. V dropped 7 bases and J dropped 5 bases, with 22 bases sitting between them. Germline V CDR1 and CDR2: SQVTM, ANQGSEA.

This clonotype was picked up a small number of times. A read error may explain this, as a much larger clone is one base away. V is TRBV7-2 and J is TRBJ2-7; no clear D gene. The CDR3 is 13 amino acids. CDR1 is SGHTA and CDR2 is FQGNSA in the germline V gene. CDR3 bases: TGTGCCAGCATCTTACGCGACATCTACGAGCAGTACTTC. Amino acids: CASILRDIYEQYF.

This clonotype was counted many times. The chain joins TRBV11-2 to TRBJ2-2; 8 nucleotides agree with TRBD1. This CDR3 has 15 residues. Per the germline V gene, CDR1 is SGHAT and CDR2 is FQNNGV. V shed 7 bases, J shed 4 bases, and the junction held 8 bases outside the gene matches. DNA for the CDR3: TGTGCCAGCAACTCTTGGACAGGGAGCACCGGGGAGCTGTTTTTT. It encodes CASNSWTGSTGELFF.

This sequence joins TRBV25-1 and TRBJ2-2; D is unresolved. With 6 bases removed from V and 3 bases from J, the gap between germline ends came to 17 bases. CDR1 and CDR2 from the germline V gene are MGHDK and SYGVNS. The CDR3 sequence is 16 residues long. CDR3 DNA sequence: TGTGCCAGCAGGGAAAGGGCAGGCTCATACACCGGGGAGCTGTTTTTT. Its translation is CASRERAGSYTGELFF.

This clonotype was found many times. The V and J genes are TRBV2 and TRBJ2-7; D is ambiguous. CDR1 and CDR2 (germline): SNHLY, FYNNEI. The CDR3 sequence is 12 residues long. Trimming left V 8 bases short and J 4 bases short, with 12 bases between. The CDR3 coding sequence is TGTGCCAGCCTCCACGGCAATTACGAGCAGTACTTC. As protein: CASLHGNYEQYF.

This clonotype was detected a few times. The rearrangement uses TRBV20-1 and TRBJ2-5; D is uncertain. V was pared by 3 bases and J by 5 bases, with 10 bases between. The CDR3 is made up of 12 amino acids. The germline CDR1 and CDR2 sequences are DFQATT and SNEGSKA (reference sequence). The CDR3 sequence: CSASQYRETQYF. The CDR3 DNA reads as TGCAGTGCTAGTCAGTACCGTGAGACCCAGTACTTC.

The sample holds many counts of this clonotype. The chain has TRBV5-1 and TRBJ2-3; 16 bases match TRBD2. V shed 4 bases, J shed 3 bases, and the junction held 8 bases outside the gene matches. Germline CDR1 SGHRS, CDR2 YFSETQ. CDR3 length: 18 amino acids. The CDR3 DNA sequence: TGCGCCAGCAGCGCGGGACTAGCGGGAGGGCGGACGACAGATACGCAGTATTTT. Protein: CASSAGLAGGRTTDTQYF. Full variable domain (outside the CDR3, taken from reference TRBV5-1 and TRBJ2-3): KAGVTQTPRYLIKTRGQQVTLSCSPISGHRSVSWYQQTPGQGLQFLFEYFSETQRNKGNFPGRFSGRQFSNSRSEMNVSTLELGDSALYLCASSAGLAGGRTTDTQYFGPGTRLTVL.

The chain carries TRBV27 and TRBJ1-2; 7 positions agree with TRBD1. Germline CDR1 MNHEY, CDR2 SMNVEV (reference sequence). V dropped 1 base and J dropped 10; count of bases not matched to a gene: 15. This CDR3 has 16 residues. CDR3 sequence reads: CASSLFFPQGRGDYTF. The CDR3 DNA reads TGTGCCAGCAGTTTATTTTTCCCACAGGGGCGCGGAGACTACACCTTC.

This clonotype was observed a few times. The J gene is TRBJ1-2, the V gene TRBV5-4; D not certain. The V and J ends lost 4 bases and 8 bases respectively, with 15 bases between them. There are 13 residues in the CDR3. In germline, CDR1 is SGHNT, CDR2 YYREEE (reference sequence). The CDR3 loop reads CASSTQQSGGYTF. CDR3 sequence (DNA): TGTGCCAGCAGCACGCAGCAGTCGGGCGGCTACACCTTC.

Turning to this clonotype: Given a much more abundant clone one base away, this may be a read error. The CDR3 does not end in the conserved phenylalanine or tryptophan, so this is likely a read error. The chain uses TRBV24-1 and TRBJ1-2, with 7 positions matching TRBD1. The CDR3 runs 13 residues. CDR1 KGHDR and CDR2 SFDVKD come from the germline V gene. V trimming: 12 bases; J trimming: 2 bases; junction bases outside the gene matches: 8. CDR3 region: CAPRGQKNYGYTL. The CDR3 DNA reads as TGTGCCCCGAGGGGGCAGAAGAACTATGGCTACACCCTC.

The rearrangement joins TRBV7-6 to TRBJ2-2; D perhaps matches TRBD2 (5 bases). The V end lost 1 base, the J end lost 5 bases, and 20 bases lay between the germline ends. The germline V gene encodes CDR1 SGHVS and CDR2 FNYEAQ. This CDR3 is 18 amino acids long. CDR3: CASSLVMAGNLGTGELFF. CDR3 bases: TGTGCCAGCAGCTTAGTCATGGCCGGGAACCTAGGAACCGGGGAGCTGTTTTTT.

The rearrangement links TRBV7-6 to TRBJ2-2, with 9 positions matching TRBD2. Germline V lookup: CDR1 SGHVS, CDR2 FNYEAQ. This CDR3 has 15 amino acids. J gave up 7 bases and V 3 bases, and 6 bases lay outside the gene matches. CDR3 coding DNA: TGTGCCAGCAGCTTGGCGGGAGGGGATGACGGGGAGCTGTTTTTT. Its translation: CASSLAGGDDGELFF.

This clonotype has ten or more counts. This sequence joins TRBV12-3 or TRBV12-4 and TRBJ2-2; 8 bases are shared with TRBD2. V lost 6 bases and J lost 3; bases outside the gene matches: 12. CDR3 length: 17 residues. CDR3 sequence: CASSPGLAGYDTGELFF. The CDR3 DNA reads TGTGCCAGCAGCCCGGGCTTAGCGGGGTATGACACCGGGGAGCTGTTTTTT.

This clonotype has more than one count but fewer than ten. The chain recombines TRBV29-1 with TRBJ1-5; 9 bases map to TRBD1. The V and J ends lost 5 bases and 2 bases, in that order; junction bases with no gene match: 1. Germline values: CDR1 SQVTM, CDR2 ANQGSEA. The CDR3 is made up of 13 amino acids. The CDR3 DNA reads as TGCAGCGTTACAGGGGGCCGCAATCAGCCCCAGCATTTT. This sequence encodes CSVTGGRNQPQHF.

J is TRBJ2-5 and V is TRBV7-9; D is perhaps TRBD2 (5 bases). CDR3 length: 19 residues. Germline lookup yields CDR1 SEHNR and CDR2 FQNEAQ (reference sequence). Trimming took 5 bases from V and 0 from J, leaving 25 bases between them. CDR3 residues: CASSTRAGRGTLYQETQYF. The CDR3 bases are TGTGCCAGCAGCACGAGGGCAGGACGGGGAACCCTGTACCAAGAGACCCAGTACTTC.

This clonotype was found many times. V is TRBV6-2 or TRBV6-3 and J is TRBJ2-1; 7 positions match TRBD1. Germline values: CDR1 MNHEY, CDR2 SVGEGT. V was pared by 7 bases and J by 3 bases, with 9 bases of the junction left unmatched. The CDR3 is 15 residues long. CDR3: CASTGGGADYNEQFF. The CDR3 coding sequence is TGTGCCAGCACAGGGGGTGGCGCGGACTACAATGAGCAGTTCTTC.